The sample holds a few counts of the clone carrying this T cell receptor (beta chain). CDR1 is MDHEN, CDR2 SYDVKM, per germline. CDR3 size: 13 residues. Trimming took off 2 bases at V and 6 bases at J, with 10 bases between the two ends. The record originates from a study of T cell repertoires in cytomegalovirus infection. TCRdb recomputed calls from the reads with MiXCR, one row per CDR3 protein. The sample has fewer than 200,000 distinct CDR3 sequences, 9.5% seen once; the top ten hold 4.6%. Sequencing input: PBMCs. The TCR comes from a human donor in good health (CMV status not recorded). Some clones in this sample may be carry-over from other donors' samples. The rearrangement links TRBV28 to TRBJ1-1; D remains unclear. CDR3 protein: CASSLTNWAEAFF. CDR3 coding DNA: TGTGCCAGCAGTTTAACTAATTGGGCTGAAGCTTTCTTT.